These T cell receptor beta chains were read from a single sample in a study of cytomegalovirus exposure and HLA in healthy donors. Measured with immunoSEQ multiplex PCR; TCRdb has only the in-frame clones, and not every one. The data contain around 160,000 clones, roughly 80% of them seen just once; the ten biggest clones take up 4.9%. Sequencing was done on a sample of PBMCs. These receptors were obtained from a male donor in good health and CMV-seronegative. The CDR3 runs from the conserved cysteine through the conserved F or W. Fields, in order: J gene, CDR3 length, clone size, D gene, V gene, CDR3 protein, CDR3 DNA. D genes are given only for firm matches. Only part of the rows carry a size: once, few, many, or a class if the clone is expanded.

TRBJ1-2 | 14 | NA | NA | TRBV9 | CASSVGGSNYGYTF | TGTGCCAGCAGCGTAGGGGGCTCTAACTATGGCTACACCTTC
TRBJ1-1 | 14 | NA | TRBD1 | TRBV6-5 | CASSATGGQIEAFF | TGTGCCAGCAGTGCAACAGGGGGTCAGATTGAAGCTTTCTTT
TRBJ1-6 | 12 | NA | NA | TRBV7-9 | CASSQGNSPLHF | TGTGCCAGCAGCCAGGGGAATTCACCCCTCCACTTT
TRBJ2-7 | 15 | NA | TRBD2 | TRBV7-8 | CASSLGTSEIYEQYF | TGTGCCAGCAGCTTAGGAACTAGCGAGATCTACGAGCAGTACTTC
TRBJ1-1 | 13 | once | NA | TRBV18 | CASSPGEYTEAFF | TGTGCCAGCTCACCAGGAGAGTACACTGAAGCTTTCTTT
TRBJ1-2 | 13 | few | NA | TRBV28 | CASRVWSDYGYTF | TGTGCCAGCAGAGTTTGGAGTGACTATGGCTACACCTTC
TRBJ2-7 | 15 | few | TRBD1 | TRBV4-3 | CASSQAGTGFYEQYF | TGCGCCAGCAGCCAAGCCGGGACAGGCTTTTACGAGCAGTACTTC
TRBJ2-7 | 12 | NA | NA | TRBV2 | CASSPQGYEQYF | TGTGCCAGCAGCCCACAGGGCTACGAGCAGTACTTC
TRBJ2-1 | 15 | NA | NA | TRBV9 | CASSPTAAARNEQFF | TGTGCCAGCAGCCCCACCGCGGCAGCCCGCAATGAGCAGTTCTTC
TRBJ2-7 | 12 | NA | NA | TRBV5-6 | CASSFRSYEQYF | TGTGCCAGCAGCTTTAGGAGCTACGAGCAGTACTTC
TRBJ2-1 | 13 | NA | NA | TRBV2 | CASAKRFSDEQFF | TGTGCCAGCGCGAAAAGGTTCAGCGATGAGCAGTTCTTC
TRBJ2-7 | 15 | few | TRBD2 | TRBV6-6 | CASSPTSGSFYEQYF | TGTGCCAGCAGCCCAACTAGCGGGAGTTTCTACGAGCAGTACTTC
TRBJ1-5 | 13 | NA | NA | TRBV10-3 | CASRGGDNQPQHF | TGTGCCTCACGAGGAGGGGACAATCAGCCCCAGCATTTT
TRBJ2-7 | 15 | NA | TRBD1 | TRBV19 | CASSKGQGESYEQYF | TGTGCCAGTAGCAAGGGACAGGGGGAATCCTACGAGCAGTACTTC
TRBJ2-3 | 14 | NA | TRBD1 | TRBV29-1 | CSVGVGGLTDTQYF | TGCAGCGTTGGGGTAGGGGGCCTCACAGATACGCAGTATTTT
TRBJ2-7 | 15 | NA | TRBD1 | TRBV19 | CASSTTGTAFYEQYF | TGTGCCAGTAGTACGACAGGGACGGCCTTCTACGAGCAGTACTTC
TRBJ2-1 | 14 | NA | TRBD2 | TRBV7-2 | CASTRLAAYNEQFF | TGTGCCAGCACCCGACTAGCCGCCTACAATGAGCAGTTCTTC
TRBJ2-5 | 13 | NA | NA | TRBV14 | CASSQQVRGTQYF | TGTGCCAGCAGCCAACAGGTTCGGGGGACCCAGTACTTC